Following are 24 T cell receptor beta chains from one sample sequenced in a study of T cell changes during pregnancy in multiple sclerosis. Assay: immunoSEQ multiplex PCR; the TCRdb copy retains only in-frame clones and omits some. The table lists 90,000 to 120,000 clones, around nine tenths of them singletons, with roughly 1.2% in the top ten. The material sequenced was peripheral blood, taken in the second trimester of pregnancy. These receptors came from a female donor with multiple sclerosis, enrolled in a pregnancy study.

V and J are TRBV7-8 and TRBJ1-5; a possible D gene is TRBD1 (5 bases). Germline lookup yields CDR1 SGHVS and CDR2 FQNEAQ. The V end was cut by 3 bases, the J end by 0 bases, with 12 bases between. There are 16 residues in the CDR3. The CDR3 here is CASSFSTDYSNQPQHF. The CDR3 DNA follows: TGTGCCAGCAGCTTTTCGACAGATTATAGCAATCAGCCCCAGCATTTT. Supplemented by reference TRBV7-8 and TRBJ1-5, the full variable domain reads GAGVSQSPRYKVAKRGQDVALRCDPISGHVSLFWYQQALGQGPEFLTYFQNEAQLDKSGLPSDRFFAERPEGSVSTLKIQRTQQEDSAVYLCASSFSTDYSNQPQHFGDGTRLSIL.

V gene TRBV7-2 combines with J gene TRBJ1-2, with a weak D call TRBD1 (5 bases). Germline V gene data show CDR1 as SGHTA and CDR2 as FQGNSA. The V gene lost 3 bases and the J gene lost 5 bases, with 10 bases spanning the gap. The CDR3 loop spans 13 amino acids. The DNA for the CDR3 is TGTGCCAGCAGCTTGCCAGGGAATTATGGCTACACCTTC. Translated: CASSLPGNYGYTF.

This chain uses TRBV29-1 with TRBJ1-1; the D gene is possibly TRBD1 (6 bases). V was trimmed by 7 bases and J by 3 bases, leaving 15 bases between them. The CDR3 covers 13 residues. The germline V gene encodes CDR1 SQVTM and CDR2 ANQGSEA. The CDR3 reads CSAQGGLDTEAFF. For the CDR3, the DNA is TGCAGCGCCCAAGGGGGATTGGACACTGAAGCTTTCTTT.

The genes are TRBV13 and TRBJ2-4; 7 bases map to TRBD1. This CDR3 is 16 amino acids long. Germline CDR1 and CDR2: PRHDT and FYEKMQ (reference sequence). V dropped 1 base and J dropped 2; count of bases not matched to a gene: 5. This CDR3 is CASSLVQGKTKNIQYF. In DNA form, the CDR3 reads TGTGCCAGCAGCTTAGTACAGGGGAAAACCAAAAACATTCAGTACTTC.

The chain is built from TRBV30 and TRBJ1-4, with D possibly being TRBD1 (5 bases). CDR1 is GTSNPN and CDR2 is SVGIG in the germline V gene (reference sequence). This CDR3 region has 13 residues. The germline V and J ends were trimmed by 6 bases and 1 base, with 9 bases remaining between them. In DNA form, the CDR3 reads TGTGCCTGCTCCAGGGAAACTAATGAAAAACTGTTTTTT. It encodes CACSRETNEKLFF.

The table lists this clone with a few counts. The chain recombines TRBV10-3 with TRBJ2-7, with a possible D match to TRBD2 (5 bases). V was trimmed by 7 bases and J by 2 bases, leaving 12 bases between them. From germline, CDR1 is ENHRY and CDR2 SYGVKD. This CDR3 has 13 amino acids. As DNA, the CDR3 is TGTGCCATCAACCGGCCGGGAACCTACGAGCAGTACTTC. Translation gives CAINRPGTYEQYF.

The CDR3 reads CASNPTGGAEAFF. In nucleotides, the CDR3 is TGTGCCAGCAATCCGACAGGGGGCGCGGAAGCTTTCTTT. The chain joins TRBV6-1 to TRBJ1-1; TRBD1 aligns across 10 bases. J lost 8 bases, V lost 7 bases, and 7 bases had no gene match. Germline V gene data show CDR1 as MNHNS and CDR2 as SASEGT. CDR3 length equals 13 residues.

The chain joins TRBV5-1 to TRBJ2-2; D might be TRBD1 (5 bases). Germline V gives CDR1 SGHRS, CDR2 YFSETQ. The V and J ends lost 1 base and 1 base respectively, with 20 bases between them. This CDR3 region has 19 residues. The CDR3 sequence is CASSLPDSEAGLNTGELFF. CDR3 DNA sequence: TGCGCCAGCAGCTTGCCTGACAGTGAGGCAGGGCTGAACACCGGGGAGCTGTTTTTT.

The V gene is TRBV6-5, the J gene TRBJ2-7; a possible D gene is TRBD2 (5 bases). Looked up from germline, CDR1 is MNHEY and CDR2 is SVGAGI. Deletions cut 2 bases from V and 2 bases from J, with 13 bases between. This CDR3 has 15 residues. The CDR3 region is CASSYGSGGTYEQYF. The CDR3 coding sequence is TGTGCCAGCAGTTACGGATCAGGAGGTACCTACGAGCAGTACTTC.

The chain combines TRBV5-1 with TRBJ2-3, with D hard to call. V shed 1 base and J shed 2 bases, with 8 bases lying between them. The CDR3 length is 14 residues. The germline V gene encodes CDR1 SGHRS and CDR2 YFSETQ. CDR3: CASSLYANTDTQYF. In DNA, the CDR3 is TGCGCCAGCAGCTTGTACGCGAACACAGATACGCAGTATTTT.

The chain's CDR3 is CASSRSGGNEQFF. CDR3 coding DNA: TGTGCCAGCAGCCGCAGCGGGGGTAATGAGCAGTTCTTC. V is TRBV7-2 and J is TRBJ2-1; TRBD2 matches at 8 bases. Germline trimming cut 5 bases from V and 7 bases from J; bases unmatched to any gene: 4. Germline V gene lookup returns CDR1 SGHTA and CDR2 FQGNSA. The CDR3 covers 13 residues.

This CDR3 reads CASSSQDNQPQHF. In nucleotides, the CDR3 is TGTGCCAGTAGTAGCCAGGACAATCAGCCCCAGCATTTT. This chain connects TRBV19 to TRBJ1-5; D gene uncertain. Germline CDR1 reads LNHDA; CDR2 reads SQIVND (reference sequence). This CDR3 contains 13 residues. V lost 4 bases, J lost 3 bases, and 7 bases lay in between.

The chain combines TRBV30 with TRBJ1-1, with a tentative D call TRBD1 (6 bases). Germline loops: CDR1 GTSNPN, CDR2 SVGIG (reference sequence). The CDR3 has 13 amino acids. V shed 8 bases and J shed 5 bases, with 18 bases lying between them. CDR3 DNA sequence: TGTGCCGGGGCCGCTGATAGGGGGACTGAAGCTTTCTTT. Residues: CAGAADRGTEAFF.

The V and J genes are TRBV27 and TRBJ2-2; 8 bases are shared with TRBD2. With 2 bases clipped from V and 4 bases from J, the junction kept 6 bases outside the gene matches. The length of the CDR3 is 16 residues. CDR1 and CDR2 from the germline V gene are MNHEY and SMNVEV (reference sequence). CDR3 loop: CASSLKGRGGTGELFF. As DNA, the CDR3 is TGTGCCAGCAGTTTAAAAGGACGGGGGGGCACCGGGGAGCTGTTTTTT.

This chain links TRBV7-9 with TRBJ1-1; no definite D call. This CDR3 region has 13 residues. Per the germline V gene, CDR1 is SEHNR and CDR2 is FQNEAQ (reference sequence). V dropped 1 base and J dropped 8 bases, with 11 bases sitting between them. The CDR3 loop is CASSLDGGREAFF. Here the CDR3 DNA reads TGTGCCAGCAGCTTAGATGGAGGGCGGGAAGCTTTCTTT.

The CDR3 DNA sequence: TGTGCCAGCGTGCTGTCGGGGGTGTACCAAGAGACCCAGTACTTC. This gives the protein CASVLSGVYQETQYF. This chain connects TRBV7-9 to TRBJ2-5; D is perhaps TRBD2 (6 bases). The CDR3 has 15 amino acids. Trimming cost V 8 bases and J 0 bases, with 16 bases left between them. The germline V gene has CDR1 SEHNR and CDR2 FQNEAQ (reference sequence).

This clone was seen just once. The rearrangement joins TRBV5-4 to TRBJ2-2, with TRBD1 identical over 8 bases. Germline V gene data show CDR1 as SGHNT and CDR2 as YYREEE (reference sequence). The CDR3 consists of 15 residues. Losses at the gene ends were 6 bases for V and 5 bases for J; bases not matched to a gene: 9. CDR3 in amino acids: CASTQGGQVTGELFF. As DNA, the CDR3 is TGTGCCAGCACACAGGGGGGCCAGGTAACCGGGGAGCTGTTTTTT.

The V and J genes are TRBV9 and TRBJ2-7; a possible D gene is TRBD1 (5 bases). Germline CDR1 SGDLS, CDR2 YYNGEE. V lost 5 bases and J lost 5, with 14 bases in between. The CDR3 extends over 13 amino acids. Here the CDR3 reads CASRPRQLHEQYF. CDR3 DNA sequence: TGTGCCAGCAGGCCCAGACAGCTCCACGAGCAGTACTTC.

The rearrangement links TRBV19 to TRBJ2-1, with D possibly being TRBD2 (5 bases). V lost 3 bases and J 3 bases, leaving 9 bases between the germline ends. Looked up from germline, CDR1 is LNHDA and CDR2 is SQIVND (reference sequence). CDR3 length: 14 amino acids. CDR3 sequence reads: CASSMTGFYNEQFF. As DNA, the CDR3 is TGTGCCAGTAGTATGACGGGATTCTACAATGAGCAGTTCTTC. Using reference TRBV19 and TRBJ2-1 for the parts outside the CDR3, the full variable domain is DGGITQSPKYLFRKEGQNVTLSCEQNLNHDAMYWYRQDPGQGLRLIYYSQIVNDFQKGDIAEGYSVSREKKESFPLTVTSAQKNPTAFYLCASSMTGFYNEQFFGPGTRLTVL.

The chain employs TRBV6-5 and TRBJ1-5; D remains unclear. This CDR3 has 12 amino acids. The germline V and J ends were trimmed by 5 bases and 4 bases, with 6 bases remaining between them. Germline loops: CDR1 MNHEY, CDR2 SVGAGI. The CDR3 DNA reads as TGTGCCAGCAGTCCCCTTAATCAGCCCCAGCATTTT. Protein: CASSPLNQPQHF.

The chain combines TRBV7-9 with TRBJ1-3, with D hard to call. The germline CDR1 and CDR2 sequences are SEHNR and FQNEAQ (reference sequence). Trimming took off 4 bases at V and 4 bases at J, with 11 bases between the two ends. CDR3 length: 14 residues. The CDR3 DNA reads as TGTGCCAGCAGCTGGGGAGTTTCGGGAAACACCATATATTTT. This translates into CASSWGVSGNTIYF.

V is TRBV27 and J is TRBJ2-7; 7 nucleotides match TRBD1. CDR1 is MNHEY and CDR2 is SMNVEV in the germline V gene (reference sequence). The CDR3 contains 16 residues. J was trimmed by 0 bases and V by 5 bases; bases with no gene match: 10. The CDR3 DNA reads as TGTGCCAGCAGTCGAGCCGGGACAGCTTTCTCCTACGAGCAGTACTTC. Translating it yields CASSRAGTAFSYEQYF.

The genes are TRBV6-5 and TRBJ1-6; the match to TRBD1 covers 10 bases. The CDR3 spans 15 residues. Per the germline V gene, CDR1 is MNHEY and CDR2 is SVGAGI. V dropped 2 bases and J dropped 8; count of bases not matched to a gene: 3. The CDR3 DNA reads as TGTGCCAGCAGTTACACCGGACAGGGGGATTCACCCCTCCACTTT. It yields the protein CASSYTGQGDSPLHF.

The chain combines TRBV4-1 with TRBJ2-3; the D gene is possibly TRBD2 (5 bases). The CDR3 totals 17 residues. V lost 1 base, J lost 2 bases, and 16 bases lay in between. Germline-derived CDR1 and CDR2 are MGHRA and YSYEKL. CDR3 in DNA: TGCGCCAGCAGCCAAGGTTGGGCGGGCAGCCTCACAGATACGCAGTATTTT. Its translation is CASSQGWAGSLTDTQYF.